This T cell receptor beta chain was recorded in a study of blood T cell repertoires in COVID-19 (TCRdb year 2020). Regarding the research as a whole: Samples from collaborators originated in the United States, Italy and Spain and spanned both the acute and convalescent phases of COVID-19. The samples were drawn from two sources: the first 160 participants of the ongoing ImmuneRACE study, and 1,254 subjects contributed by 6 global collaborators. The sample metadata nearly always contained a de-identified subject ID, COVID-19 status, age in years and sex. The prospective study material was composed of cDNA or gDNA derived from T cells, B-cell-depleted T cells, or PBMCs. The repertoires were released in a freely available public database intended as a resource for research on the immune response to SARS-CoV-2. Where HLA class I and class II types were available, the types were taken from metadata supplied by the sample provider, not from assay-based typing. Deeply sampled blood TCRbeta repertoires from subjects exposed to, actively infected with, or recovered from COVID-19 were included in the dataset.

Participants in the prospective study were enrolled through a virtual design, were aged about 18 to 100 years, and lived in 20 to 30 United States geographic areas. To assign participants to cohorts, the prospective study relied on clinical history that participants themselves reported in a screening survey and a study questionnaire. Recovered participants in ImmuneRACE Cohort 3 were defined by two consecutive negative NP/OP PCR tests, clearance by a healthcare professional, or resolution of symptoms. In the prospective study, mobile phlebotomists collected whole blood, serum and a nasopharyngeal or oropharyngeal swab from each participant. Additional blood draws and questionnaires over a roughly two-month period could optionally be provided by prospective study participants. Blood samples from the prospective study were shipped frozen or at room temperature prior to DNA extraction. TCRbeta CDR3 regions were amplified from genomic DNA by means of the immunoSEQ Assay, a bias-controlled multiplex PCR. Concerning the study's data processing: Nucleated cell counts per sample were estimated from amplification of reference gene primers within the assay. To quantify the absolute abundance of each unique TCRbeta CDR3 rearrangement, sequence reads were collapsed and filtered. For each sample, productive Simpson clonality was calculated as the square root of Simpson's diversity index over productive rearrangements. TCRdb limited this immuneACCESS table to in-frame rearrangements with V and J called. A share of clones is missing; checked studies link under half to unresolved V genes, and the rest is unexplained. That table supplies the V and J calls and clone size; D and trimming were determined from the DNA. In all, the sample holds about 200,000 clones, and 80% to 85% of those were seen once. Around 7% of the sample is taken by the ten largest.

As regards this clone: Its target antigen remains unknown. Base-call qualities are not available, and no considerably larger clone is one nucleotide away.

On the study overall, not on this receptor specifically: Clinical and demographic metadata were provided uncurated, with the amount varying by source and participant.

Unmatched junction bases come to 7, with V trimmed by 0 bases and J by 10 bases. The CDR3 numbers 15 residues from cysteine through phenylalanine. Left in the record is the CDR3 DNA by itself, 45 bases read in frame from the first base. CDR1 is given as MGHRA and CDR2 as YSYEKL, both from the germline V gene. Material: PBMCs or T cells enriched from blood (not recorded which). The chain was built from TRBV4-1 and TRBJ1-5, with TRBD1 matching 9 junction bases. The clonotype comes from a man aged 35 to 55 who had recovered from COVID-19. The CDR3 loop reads CASSQEGTGSNPQHF. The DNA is TGCGCCAGCAGCCAAGAGGGGACAGGGTCAAACCCCCAGCATTTT.